The 20 T cell receptor beta chains below were found in one sample sequenced in a study of graft-versus-host responses after intestinal transplantation. These receptors' antigens are unknown. Sequencing used immunoSEQ multiplex PCR; TCRdb keeps in-frame clones, though not all of them. This sample has some 85,000 clones; 80% to 95% occur once, and the top ten carry roughly 0.43%. Sequencing used unstimulated CD8+ T cells sorted from spleen or lymph node cells, obtained before transplant. These receptors came from a human donor who was the organ donor for an intestinal transplant.

J is TRBJ1-2 and V is TRBV5-8; D might be TRBD1 (5 bases). The V gene lost 0 bases and the J gene lost 4 bases, with 13 bases spanning the gap. Per the germline V gene, CDR1 is SGHTS and CDR2 is YDEGEE. The CDR3 spans 15 residues. In DNA form, the CDR3 reads TGTGCCAGCAGCTTGGTTGTCCCCAGGGCCTATGGCTACACCTTC. This gives the protein CASSLVVPRAYGYTF.

In the case of this clone: The sample has other DNA sequences that encode this CDR3 too. V and J are TRBV4-1 and TRBJ1-1; weak D call: TRBD1 (6 bases). Germline V gives CDR1 MGHRA, CDR2 YSYEKL. This CDR3 has 15 amino acids. Trimming removed 0 bases from V and 1 base from J, with 9 bases in between. Written as DNA, the CDR3 is TGCGCCAGCAGCCAAGAGGGCAGGGGGAACACTGAAGCTTTCTTT. Translation gives CASSQEGRGNTEAFF.

CDR3 loop: CASIGLSGGDKETQYF. The DNA for the CDR3 is TGTGCCAGCATCGGACTCAGCGGGGGAGATAAAGAGACCCAGTACTTC. V gene TRBV27 combines with J gene TRBJ2-5, with 8 nucleotides matching TRBD2. The CDR3 length is 16 residues. J lost 3 bases, V lost 7 bases, and 13 bases had no gene match. From germline, CDR1 is MNHEY and CDR2 SMNVEV (reference sequence).

CDR3 DNA: TGTGCCAGCACCACTAGCGGGGGTCACGAGCAGTACTTC. Translating gives CASTTSGGHEQYF. The V call is TRBV27, the J call TRBJ2-7, with 11 positions matching TRBD2. With V trimmed by 7 bases and J by 5 bases, 4 bases remained unmatched. The CDR3 consists of 13 residues. CDR1 is MNHEY, CDR2 SMNVEV, per germline (reference sequence).

The chain links TRBV6-1 to TRBJ1-1; maybe TRBD1 (6 bases). V lost 2 bases, J lost 8 bases, and 18 bases lay in between. Per germline, CDR1 MNHNS and CDR2 SASEGT. CDR3 size: 15 residues. In DNA, the CDR3 is TGTGCCAGCAGTGAACACAGGGACGGCCCCCGAGAAGCTTTCTTT. It codes for CASSEHRDGPREAFF.

This clone was counted between two and nine times. The V and J genes are TRBV5-1 and TRBJ1-3; perhaps TRBD1 as D (6 bases). From germline, CDR1 is SGHRS and CDR2 YFSETQ. V lost 0 bases and J lost 8, with 9 bases in between. The CDR3 has 13 amino acids. The CDR3 protein is CASSLAEGDTIYF. Written as DNA, the CDR3 is TGCGCCAGCAGCTTGGCCGAGGGGGACACCATATATTTT.

This sequence joins TRBV1 and TRBJ1-5; the tabulated D call, TRBD1, remains unverified against the DNA. TRBV1 is labeled a pseudogene. The CDR3 consists of 16 residues. The CDR3 nucleotides read TGCACCAGCAGCCAAGTCGACAGGGGTGGTAAACAGCCCCAGCATTTT. Its protein is CTSSQVDRGGKQPQHF.

The CDR3 region has the DNA TGTGCCAGCAGTTACTCGAGATTAGCCAAAAACATTCAGTACTTC. Residues: CASSYSRLAKNIQYF. V and J are TRBV6-5 and TRBJ2-4; D is unresolved. Germline V CDR1 and CDR2: MNHEY, SVGAGI. V was clipped by 0 bases and J by 0 bases, with 6 bases between them. The CDR3 is made up of 15 amino acids.

This chain joins TRBV9 and TRBJ1-1, with D perhaps TRBD1 (5 bases). Germline CDR1 and CDR2: SGDLS and YYNGEE. Deletions cut 0 bases from V and 0 bases from J, with 12 bases between. CDR3 length: 16 residues. The chain's CDR3 is CASSVVGRGMNTEAFF. Written as DNA, the CDR3 is TGTGCCAGCAGCGTAGTAGGTAGGGGTATGAACACTGAAGCTTTCTTT.

The chain is built from TRBV4-2 and TRBJ2-1; D may be TRBD2 (6 bases). The CDR3 is made up of 16 amino acids. V shed 1 base and J shed 0 bases, with 10 bases lying between them. Germline V gives CDR1 LGHNA, CDR2 YNFKEQ. The CDR3 sequence is CASSQVDGSSYNEQFF. CDR3 nucleotides: TGTGCCAGCAGCCAAGTAGACGGGAGCTCCTACAATGAGCAGTTCTTC.

This clone was counted once. The CDR3 coding sequence is TGTGCCAGCAGTTTATGGGGGCAGGGGTCGAGCACAGATACGCAGTATTTT. Amino acids: CASSLWGQGSSTDTQYF. The V and J genes are TRBV28 and TRBJ2-3; D is perhaps TRBD1 (6 bases). CDR1 is MDHEN, CDR2 SYDVKM, per germline. V dropped 0 bases and J dropped 0 bases, with 13 bases sitting between them. The CDR3 covers 17 residues.

The CDR3 here is CASSVTLRGTEAFF. The CDR3 DNA reads TGTGCCAGCAGTGTGACCCTACGGGGGACTGAAGCTTTCTTT. The chain has TRBV27 and TRBJ1-1, with D possibly being TRBD1 (5 bases). Germline V gene data show CDR1 as MNHEY and CDR2 as SMNVEV (reference sequence). The CDR3 is 14 residues long. V gave up 5 bases and J gave up 5 bases, with 15 bases separating them.

The chain has TRBV7-9 and TRBJ2-7, with D perhaps TRBD1 (6 bases). Deletions cut 1 base from V and 2 bases from J, with 12 bases between. Germline V gene sequence: CDR1 SEHNR, CDR2 FQNEAQ (reference sequence). This CDR3 has 15 residues. The CDR3 is CASSLVPGVAYEQYF. In nucleotides, the CDR3 is TGTGCCAGCAGCTTAGTCCCAGGGGTGGCCTACGAGCAGTACTTC.

This clone appeared a few times. This sequence joins TRBV5-8 and TRBJ2-7; D not resolved. V lost 7 bases and J 1 base, leaving 9 bases between the germline ends. The CDR3 spans 12 residues. CDR1 SGHTS and CDR2 YDEGEE come from the germline V gene. The CDR3 loop is CASGFSSYEQYF. CDR3 DNA: TGTGCCAGCGGTTTCAGTTCCTACGAGCAGTACTTC. Full variable domain (outside the CDR3, taken from reference TRBV5-8 and TRBJ2-7): EAGVTQSPTHLIKTRGQQATLRCSPISGHTSVYWYQQALGLGLQFLLWYDEGEERNRGNFPPRFSGRQFPNYSSELNVNALELEDSALYLCASGFSSYEQYFGPGTRLTVT.

The chain is built from TRBV4-3 and TRBJ1-1; no firm D call. The CDR3 is made up of 15 amino acids. The V end was cut by 2 bases, the J end by 8 bases, with 18 bases between. Germline loops: CDR1 LGHNA, CDR2 YSLEER. The CDR3 region has the DNA TGCGCCAGCAGCCAAACCTCCGGTAGGCCAGCGGAAGCTTTCTTT. Translating gives CASSQTSGRPAEAFF.

This chain connects TRBV7-9 to TRBJ2-5, with 7 bases that match TRBD1. The V segment lost 4 bases and the J segment 5 bases; nucleotides outside the gene matches: 10. Germline lookup yields CDR1 SEHNR and CDR2 FQNEAQ (reference sequence). The CDR3 contains 15 residues. Written as DNA, the CDR3 is TGTGCCAGCAGCTCCCCTGAGCGACAGGGTGAGACCCAGTACTTC. The encoded protein is CASSSPERQGETQYF.

The CDR3 DNA reads as TGTGCCAGTAGTATCGGGACAGGGTTGGGCGGGGAGCTGTTTTTT. Residues: CASSIGTGLGGELFF. The gene calls are TRBV19 and TRBJ2-2; TRBD1 matches at 9 bases. Germline V lookup: CDR1 LNHDA, CDR2 SQIVND (reference sequence). The CDR3 runs 15 residues. Trimming took 3 bases from V and 7 from J; bases not matched to a gene: 6.

The CDR3 is CASRIGGNTEAFF. CDR3 DNA: TGTGCCAGCAGGATCGGGGGGAACACTGAAGCTTTCTTT. J is TRBJ1-1 and V is TRBV6-6; D perhaps matches TRBD1 (5 bases). This CDR3 is built from 13 residues. With 6 bases removed from V and 1 base from J, the gap between germline ends came to 9 bases. Germline CDR1 is MNHNY and CDR2 is SVGAGI (reference sequence).

V is TRBV7-8 and J is TRBJ2-7; a weak D match, TRBD1 (5 bases). CDR3 length: 13 residues. Trimming pared 10 bases from V and 5 bases from J, leaving 18 bases between. The germline V gene has CDR1 SGHVS and CDR2 FQNEAQ. CDR3 loop: CATRSAGWDEQYF. In DNA, the CDR3 is TGTGCCACTCGGTCCGCAGGGTGGGACGAGCAGTACTTC.

J is TRBJ2-3 and V is TRBV28, with 9 bases identical to TRBD2. CDR1 and CDR2 from the germline V gene are MDHEN and SYDVKM. The J segment lost 3 bases and the V segment lost 5 bases, leaving 9 bases of the junction unmatched. The CDR3 has 16 residues. CDR3 coding DNA: TGTGCCAGCAGTGGCCTAGCGGGGTGGTATACAGATACGCAGTATTTT. It yields the protein CASSGLAGWYTDTQYF.